What follows are 17 T cell receptor beta chains derived from one specimen sequenced in a study of CD8+ T cells in alopecia areata. cDNA serving as the sequencing template came from extracted, reverse transcribed RNA. Sequenced by immunoSEQ multiplex PCR; TCRdb stores in-frame clones only, minus some. This table has approximately 200,000 clones, approximately 56% appearing once. Noted treatment: oral pan-JAK inhibitor, 5-10 mg twice daily. This specimen was CD4+ T cells sorted from blood, taken at week 4, from a patient treated with tofacitinib. The receptors originated from a human donor with alopecia areata.

The chain employs TRBV25-1 and TRBJ2-1, with 9 nucleotides matching TRBD2. CDR1 and CDR2 (germline): MGHDK, SYGVNS. This CDR3 spans 14 amino acids. V lost 8 bases, J lost 9 bases, and 11 bases stayed unmatched. In nucleotides, the CDR3 is TGTGCCAGCTCGAGGGGTCTAGCGGGGAGTGAGCAGTTCTTC. Amino acid sequence: CASSRGLAGSEQFF.

In this sample, this clone turned up a few times. J is TRBJ1-6 and V is TRBV14; a possible D gene is TRBD1 (5 bases). The germline V gene has CDR1 SGHDN and CDR2 FVKESK. Trimming shortened V by 0 bases and J by 7 bases, and 13 bases separated the two germline ends. The CDR3 has 16 residues. For the CDR3, the DNA is TGTGCCAGCAGCCAAGATTTTGGGACTATGAATTCACCCCTCCACTTT. It codes for CASSQDFGTMNSPLHF.

On this clone itself: The same CDR3 arises from other DNA sequences in this sample as well. This chain links TRBV30 with TRBJ1-1; D remains unclear. From germline, CDR1 is GTSNPN and CDR2 SVGIG (reference sequence). This CDR3 spans 13 amino acids. Trimming removed 0 bases from V and 0 bases from J, with 5 bases in between. The CDR3 sequence: CAWSVRVNTEAFF. CDR3 nucleotides: TGTGCCTGGAGTGTACGTGTGAACACTGAAGCTTTCTTT.

This clone was recorded many times. The rearrangement joins TRBV20-1 to TRBJ1-4; D is uncertain. V lost 0 bases and J 13 bases, leaving 9 bases between the germline ends. Germline loops: CDR1 DFQATT, CDR2 SNEGSKA (reference sequence). This CDR3 region has 11 residues. CDR3 in amino acids: CSAREQRRLFF. In DNA, the CDR3 is TGCAGTGCTAGAGAGCAGAGGAGACTGTTTTTT.

This clone was seen only a few times. The chain recombines TRBV19 with TRBJ1-5, with TRBD1 identical over 7 bases. Trimming at V came to 10 bases and at J to 7 bases, leaving 7 bases not matched to a gene. Germline assignment: CDR1 LNHDA and CDR2 SQIVND (reference sequence). The CDR3 is 12 residues long. The CDR3 DNA follows: TGTGCCACTAGGGACAGTCGGCAGCCCCAGCATTTT. It encodes CATRDSRQPQHF. Drawing the rest from reference TRBV19 and TRBJ1-5, the complete variable domain is DGGITQSPKYLFRKEGQNVTLSCEQNLNHDAMYWYRQDPGQGLRLIYYSQIVNDFQKGDIAEGYSVSREKKESFPLTVTSAQKNPTAFYLCATRDSRQPQHFGDGTRLSIL.

The chain links TRBV6-5 to TRBJ1-2, with 9 positions matching TRBD1. Germline V CDR1 and CDR2: MNHEY, SVGAGI. The CDR3 contains 13 residues. With 6 bases clipped from V and 7 bases from J, the junction kept 6 bases outside the gene matches. CDR3 region: CASRRDREGGYTF. DNA of the CDR3: TGTGCCAGCAGGCGGGACAGGGAAGGTGGCTACACCTTC.

V is TRBV30 and J is TRBJ1-1; the D is unclear. From germline, CDR1 is GTSNPN and CDR2 SVGIG (reference sequence). There are 13 residues in the CDR3. Trimming took 6 bases from V and 4 from J, leaving 15 bases between them. In nucleotides, the CDR3 is TGTGCCTGCACCCGTGAAGCATTCACTGAAGCTTTCTTT. Protein product: CACTREAFTEAFF.

CDR3 coding DNA: TGCGCCAGCAGCCCAGGCGGGGGCCAAGAGACCCAGTACTTC. This gives the protein CASSPGGGQETQYF. The chain is built from TRBV4-3 and TRBJ2-5, with 7 positions matching TRBD2. With V trimmed by 4 bases and J by 1 base, 3 bases remained unmatched. This CDR3 has 14 residues. Germline CDR1 reads LGHNA; CDR2 reads YSLEER.

This clone was seen only once. In the same sample, other DNA sequences code for this CDR3. This chain uses TRBV29-1 with TRBJ2-5; 10 nucleotides line up with TRBD1. Germline assignment: CDR1 SQVTM and CDR2 ANQGSEA. J gave up 4 bases and V 6 bases, and 2 bases lay outside the gene matches. There are 12 residues in the CDR3. The CDR3 sequence: CSVDRGRETQYF. The CDR3 DNA is TGCAGCGTAGACAGGGGGCGAGAGACCCAGTACTTC.

This clone was found a few times. The chain carries TRBV18 and TRBJ2-7; D perhaps matches TRBD2 (6 bases). Germline V gene data show CDR1 as KGHSH and CDR2 as LQKENI. V was shortened by 4 bases and J by 2 bases, with 15 bases between the two germline ends. The CDR3 has 15 amino acids. CDR3 DNA: TGTGCCAGCTCACTACGTTGGGGGGTTCCCTACGAGCAGTACTTC. It specifies CASSLRWGVPYEQYF.

This rearrangement joins TRBV11-2 to TRBJ2-6; 8 positions match TRBD1. This CDR3 is built from 17 residues. V dropped 4 bases and J dropped 2; count of bases not matched to a gene: 7. Germline V gene lookup returns CDR1 SGHAT and CDR2 FQNNGV. CDR3 bases: TGTGCCAGCAGCTCAGGACAGGGAGTGACTGGGGCCAACGTCCTGACTTTC. This gives the protein CASSSGQGVTGANVLTF.

The CDR3 DNA follows: TGTGCCAGCAGTGGGAATTTGTATACCACAGATACGCAGTATTTT. It yields the protein CASSGNLYTTDTQYF. This chain joins TRBV2 and TRBJ2-3, with D uncertain. Germline V lookup: CDR1 SNHLY, CDR2 FYNNEI. The CDR3 consists of 15 residues. Between the trimmed V and J ends, which lost 4 bases and 2 bases, there was a span of 13 bases.

This clone was picked up a small number of times. This chain connects TRBV29-1 to TRBJ1-6; 9 bases are shared with TRBD1. The CDR3 has 13 residues. The V segment lost 4 bases and the J segment 5 bases; nucleotides outside the gene matches: 0. Germline V CDR1 and CDR2: SQVTM, ANQGSEA. As DNA, the CDR3 is TGCAGCGTTGGGGACAGGGATAATTCACCCCTCCACTTT. This encodes CSVGDRDNSPLHF.

V is TRBV15 and J is TRBJ2-7; D uncertain. V gave up 0 bases and J gave up 2 bases, with 8 bases separating them. The CDR3 covers 14 residues. Germline lookup yields CDR1 LNHNV and CDR2 YYDKDF (reference sequence). The CDR3 is CATSRDRLPYEQYF. The CDR3 nucleotides read TGTGCCACCAGCAGAGATAGGCTGCCCTACGAGCAGTACTTC.

This rearrangement joins TRBV7-8 to TRBJ2-3; D is unresolved. Germline CDR1 and CDR2: SGHVS and FQNEAQ. The CDR3 length is 14 residues. Trimming cost V 3 bases and J 1 base, with 8 bases left between them. The CDR3 is CASSFSMGTDTQYF. DNA of the CDR3: TGTGCCAGCAGCTTTAGCATGGGCACAGATACGCAGTATTTT.

The rearrangement joins TRBV20-1 to TRBJ2-5; no reliable D call. V was clipped by 7 bases and J by 0 bases, with 6 bases between them. Germline V gene sequence: CDR1 DFQATT, CDR2 SNEGSKA (reference sequence). The length of the CDR3 is 11 residues. CDR3 nucleotides: TGCAGTGGTGCGCACCAAGAGACCCAGTACTTC. It specifies CSGAHQETQYF.

The CDR3 protein is CASSYRLAGGTGELFF. CDR3 sequence (DNA): TGTGCCAGCAGTTATCGACTAGCGGGGGGAACCGGGGAGCTGTTTTTT. The gene calls are TRBV5-4 and TRBJ2-2, with TRBD2 matching 13 bases. Per germline, CDR1 SGHNT and CDR2 YYREEE (reference sequence). CDR3 length: 16 amino acids. Trimming removed 5 bases from V and 5 bases from J; junction bases left unmatched: 6.